This T cell receptor (beta chain) was recorded in a study of immune evolution from preneoplasia to lung adenocarcinoma. Study-wide context: HLA loss of heterozygosity: under 7.5% AIS, less than 18% MIA, about 35% ADC, none AAH. Notes on the study in general: Top clone frequencies peaked in normal lung, apparently declining through invasive adenocarcinoma. Clonality was highest in normal lung, lower in later-stage lesions apparently.

The assay was immunoSEQ multiplex PCR, and TCRdb's table has in-frame clones only and misses some. Of 10,000 or so clones in the sample, 77% are singletons; the top ten hold 5% to 8%. Of note for this clone: No antigen is known for it.

The V and J ends lost 5 bases and 2 bases, in that order; junction bases with no gene match: 14. The CDR3 has 17 residues. Germline V CDR1 and CDR2: MNHEY, SMNVEV (reference sequence). Sequences were obtained from FFPE lung adenocarcinoma in situ tissue. This chain uses TRBV27 with TRBJ2-5; 7 positions agree with TRBD2. This clonotype originated in a person aged 60-80 years with lung adenocarcinoma. The CDR3 loop reads CASSPGLVVGTQETQYF. DNA of the CDR3: TGTGCCAGCAGTCCAGGACTAGTTGTGGGAACTCAAGAGACCCAGTACTTC.